Listed below are T cell receptor beta chains from one sample, sequenced in a study of cytomegalovirus exposure and HLA in healthy donors. The method was immunoSEQ multiplex PCR; TCRdb's version includes in-frame clones alone and lacks a portion of them. The table includes about 150,000 clones, 76% detected once. The source material was PBMCs. These receptors were obtained from a male donor in good health and CMV-seronegative. CDR3s include the opening cysteine and the closing phenylalanine or tryptophan. Each record gives: V gene, J gene, D gene, clone size, CDR3 protein, CDR3 DNA. The D gene is left open where the match is weak. Clone size appears in some rows only: once, few, many, or a class for an expanded clone.

v_gene: TRBV4-1
j_gene: TRBJ1-2
d_gene: .
abundance: .
CDR3aa: CASSQTLSYGYTF
CDR3nt: TGCGCCAGCAGCCAGACACTGAGCTATGGCTACACCTTC

v_gene: TRBV7-3
j_gene: TRBJ1-3
d_gene: .
abundance: few
CDR3aa: CASSLGHPRGNTIYF
CDR3nt: TGTGCCAGCAGCTTAGGACACCCGAGAGGAAACACCATATATTTT

v_gene: TRBV7-8
j_gene: TRBJ2-3
d_gene: .
abundance: .
CDR3aa: CASSLRDSGTDTQYF
CDR3nt: TGTGCCAGCAGCCTCCGGGACAGCGGGACAGATACGCAGTATTTT

v_gene: TRBV11-2
j_gene: TRBJ2-7
d_gene: .
abundance: .
CDR3aa: CASSQGGAYEQYF
CDR3nt: TGTGCCAGCAGCCAGGGGGGCGCCTACGAGCAGTACTTC

v_gene: TRBV7-3
j_gene: TRBJ2-1
d_gene: TRBD2
abundance: .
CDR3aa: CASSLRAGAYNEQFF
CDR3nt: TGTGCCAGCAGCTTAAGGGCGGGAGCCTACAATGAGCAGTTCTTC

v_gene: TRBV28
j_gene: TRBJ1-4
d_gene: .
abundance: few
CDR3aa: CASSSPGGAGEKLFF
CDR3nt: TGTGCCAGCAGTTCCCCAGGAGGGGCGGGTGAAAAACTGTTTTTT

v_gene: TRBV6-5
j_gene: TRBJ1-5
d_gene: TRBD1
abundance: .
CDR3aa: CASSGQGSQPQHF
CDR3nt: TGTGCCAGCAGCGGACAGGGTTCCCAGCCCCAGCATTTT

v_gene: TRBV7-9
j_gene: TRBJ2-1
d_gene: TRBD2
abundance: .
CDR3aa: CASSFPKLAGVNYNEQFF
CDR3nt: TGTGCCAGCAGCTTTCCCAAGTTAGCGGGAGTCAACTACAATGAGCAGTTCTTC

v_gene: TRBV16
j_gene: TRBJ2-1
d_gene: .
abundance: .
CDR3aa: CASSQFIHEQFF
CDR3nt: TGTGCCAGCAGCCAATTCATTCATGAGCAGTTCTTC

v_gene: TRBV6-1
j_gene: TRBJ2-7
d_gene: TRBD1
abundance: .
CDR3aa: CASGTGREQYF
CDR3nt: TGTGCTTCTGGGACAGGGAGGGAGCAGTACTTC

v_gene: TRBV28
j_gene: TRBJ1-2
d_gene: TRBD1
abundance: .
CDR3aa: CASSFRGGYTF
CDR3nt: TGTGCCAGCAGTTTCAGGGGGGGCTACACCTTC

v_gene: TRBV7-2
j_gene: TRBJ1-5
d_gene: .
abundance: .
CDR3aa: CASSPGVYSNQPQHF
CDR3nt: TGTGCCAGCAGCCCGGGTGTTTATAGCAATCAGCCCCAGCATTTT

v_gene: TRBV7-2
j_gene: TRBJ1-4
d_gene: TRBD1
abundance: .
CDR3aa: CASSPGPRGELFF
CDR3nt: TGTGCCAGCAGCCCCGGCCCCAGGGGGGAACTGTTTTTT

v_gene: TRBV5-5
j_gene: TRBJ1-4
d_gene: TRBD1
abundance: few
CDR3aa: CASRGPPGQSNEKLFF
CDR3nt: TGTGCCAGCAGGGGACCTCCGGGACAGAGTAATGAAAAACTGTTTTTT

v_gene: TRBV30
j_gene: TRBJ1-2
d_gene: .
abundance: .
CDR3aa: CAWKRTGPGTF
CDR3nt: TGTGCCTGGAAGCGAACAGGGCCTGGGACCTTC

v_gene: TRBV5-8
j_gene: TRBJ1-6
d_gene: TRBD1
abundance: .
CDR3aa: CASSLDRGVSPLHF
CDR3nt: TGTGCCAGCAGCTTGGACAGGGGGGTTTCACCCCTCCACTTT

v_gene: TRBV29-1
j_gene: TRBJ2-7
d_gene: .
abundance: once
CDR3aa: CSVGRGYEQYF
CDR3nt: TGCAGCGTTGGAAGAGGCTACGAGCAGTACTTC

v_gene: TRBV5-1
j_gene: TRBJ2-5
d_gene: .
abundance: few
CDR3aa: CASSFEGPETQYF
CDR3nt: TGCGCCAGCAGCTTCGAGGGCCCGGAGACCCAGTACTTC